This is a list of T cell receptor beta chains from one sample in a study of technical replicates of blood from a handful of donors. The protocol was immunoSEQ multiplex PCR, while the TCRdb copy is restricted to in-frame clones and leaves out a portion. Of around 71,000 clones detected, about nine tenths appear once; the ten largest clones hold around 0.41%. The sample was T cells isolated from PBMCs. These receptors were taken from a human donor in good health. Both conserved end residues are part of each CDR3. The D gene is left open where the match is weak. For some rows the clone size is stated as once, few or many, or as a class when expanded; others skip it.

j_gene: TRBJ2-7; v_gene: TRBV6-5; abundance: .; d_gene: .; CDR3aa: CASSYSWYAEQYF; CDR3nt: TGTGCCAGCAGTTACAGCTGGTATGCCGAGCAGTACTTC
j_gene: TRBJ1-1; v_gene: TRBV6-5; abundance: .; d_gene: .; CDR3aa: CASRIQGYTEAFF; CDR3nt: TGTGCCAGCAGGATACAGGGTTACACTGAAGCTTTCTTT
j_gene: TRBJ1-5; v_gene: TRBV7-6; abundance: .; d_gene: TRBD1; CDR3aa: CASSLVPGQGPGNQPQHF; CDR3nt: TGTGCCAGCAGCTTAGTCCCGGGACAGGGCCCAGGCAATCAGCCCCAGCATTTT
j_gene: TRBJ2-3; v_gene: TRBV10-1; abundance: .; d_gene: TRBD2; CDR3aa: CASSRTSGSTDTQYF; CDR3nt: TGCGCCAGCAGCAGAACTAGCGGGAGTACAGATACGCAGTATTTT
j_gene: TRBJ2-3; v_gene: TRBV7-6; abundance: .; d_gene: TRBD1; CDR3aa: CASSLGQAKSDTQYF; CDR3nt: TGTGCCAGCAGCTTGGGACAGGCTAAATCAGATACGCAGTATTTT
j_gene: TRBJ1-3; v_gene: TRBV19; abundance: .; d_gene: TRBD1; CDR3aa: CASSTQTGGNTIYF; CDR3nt: TGTGCCAGTAGTACCCAGACAGGGGGAAACACCATATATTTT
j_gene: TRBJ1-2; v_gene: TRBV7-9; abundance: .; d_gene: .; CDR3aa: CASSLGQDLYGYTF; CDR3nt: TGTGCCAGCAGCTTAGGACAGGACCTCTATGGCTACACCTTC
j_gene: TRBJ2-7; v_gene: TRBV5-1; abundance: .; d_gene: .; CDR3aa: CASSSYGSYEQYF; CDR3nt: TGCGCCAGCAGCTCCTACGGCTCCTACGAGCAGTACTTC
j_gene: TRBJ2-3; v_gene: TRBV2; abundance: .; d_gene: TRBD2; CDR3aa: CASSALAGGADTQYF; CDR3nt: TGTGCCAGCAGTGCCCTAGCGGGAGGCGCAGATACGCAGTATTTT
j_gene: TRBJ2-7; v_gene: TRBV30; abundance: .; d_gene: .; CDR3aa: CAWSVSSVAYEQYF; CDR3nt: TGTGCCTGGAGTGTTTCGAGCGTCGCCTACGAGCAGTACTTC
j_gene: TRBJ2-1; v_gene: TRBV19; abundance: .; d_gene: TRBD2; CDR3aa: CATVAGHYNEQFF; CDR3nt: TGTGCCACTGTAGCGGGACACTACAATGAGCAGTTCTTC
j_gene: TRBJ2-3; v_gene: TRBV9; abundance: .; d_gene: .; CDR3aa: CASSVSGISTDTQYF; CDR3nt: TGTGCCAGCAGCGTATCTGGCATTAGCACAGATACGCAGTATTTT
j_gene: TRBJ2-7; v_gene: TRBV30; abundance: once; d_gene: .; CDR3aa: CAWSVREGEQYF; CDR3nt: TGTGCCTGGAGTGTACGAGAGGGCGAGCAGTACTTC
j_gene: TRBJ1-3; v_gene: TRBV2; abundance: .; d_gene: .; CDR3aa: CASRQGAGNTIYF; CDR3nt: TGTGCCAGCAGACAGGGTGCTGGAAACACCATATATTTT
j_gene: TRBJ2-7; v_gene: TRBV7-6; abundance: .; d_gene: TRBD1; CDR3aa: CASSATGGSGEQYF; CDR3nt: TGTGCCAGCAGCGCGACAGGGGGCTCGGGTGAGCAGTACTTC
j_gene: TRBJ2-7; v_gene: TRBV15; abundance: .; d_gene: .; CDR3aa: CATSRDIGLTYEQYF; CDR3nt: TGTGCCACCAGCAGAGATATTGGACTTACCTACGAGCAGTACTTC
j_gene: TRBJ1-2; v_gene: TRBV7-8; abundance: .; d_gene: .; CDR3aa: CASSLGGNYGYTF; CDR3nt: TGTGCCAGCAGCTTGGGGGGGAACTATGGCTACACCTTC
j_gene: TRBJ2-7; v_gene: TRBV2; abundance: .; d_gene: .; CDR3aa: CASSETGFYEQYF; CDR3nt: TGTGCCAGCAGTGAGACAGGATTCTACGAGCAGTACTTC
j_gene: TRBJ2-5; v_gene: TRBV7-7; abundance: .; d_gene: TRBD1; CDR3aa: CASGATGHGETQYF; CDR3nt: TGTGCCAGCGGGGCGACAGGGCACGGAGAGACCCAGTACTTC
j_gene: TRBJ2-3; v_gene: TRBV5-1; abundance: once; d_gene: TRBD2; CDR3aa: CASSFGTSDADTQYF; CDR3nt: TGCGCCAGCAGCTTCGGGACTAGCGACGCAGATACGCAGTATTTT
j_gene: TRBJ2-3; v_gene: TRBV19; abundance: once; d_gene: TRBD1; CDR3aa: CASLSRWGQSPTDTQYF; CDR3nt: TGTGCCTCCCTCAGCCGTTGGGGACAGTCGCCCACAGATACGCAGTATTTT
j_gene: TRBJ2-7; v_gene: TRBV14; abundance: .; d_gene: .; CDR3aa: CASSQDPLLTGFSYEQYF; CDR3nt: TGTGCCAGCAGCCAAGATCCCCTCCTGACGGGATTCTCCTACGAGCAGTACTTC
j_gene: TRBJ2-1; v_gene: TRBV4-2; abundance: .; d_gene: TRBD2; CDR3aa: CAGSQDPWEGYNEQFF; CDR3nt: TGTGCCGGCAGCCAAGATCCGTGGGAGGGTTACAATGAGCAGTTCTTC
j_gene: TRBJ2-1; v_gene: TRBV7-9; abundance: .; d_gene: .; CDR3aa: CASSLEQFYNEQFF; CDR3nt: TGTGCCAGCAGCTTAGAACAGTTCTACAATGAGCAGTTCTTC
j_gene: TRBJ2-7; v_gene: TRBV6-1; abundance: .; d_gene: TRBD1; CDR3aa: CASSDDRAGPTSYEQYF; CDR3nt: TGTGCCAGCAGTGACGACAGGGCAGGACCAACATCCTACGAGCAGTACTTC
j_gene: TRBJ1-2; v_gene: TRBV19; abundance: .; d_gene: .; CDR3aa: CASTTQEDYGYTF; CDR3nt: TGTGCCAGTACCACACAAGAGGACTATGGCTACACCTTC
j_gene: TRBJ2-7; v_gene: TRBV27; abundance: .; d_gene: TRBD2; CDR3aa: CASSFGRESSYEQYF; CDR3nt: TGTGCCAGCAGTTTCGGGCGGGAGTCTTCCTACGAGCAGTACTTC
j_gene: TRBJ2-5; v_gene: TRBV6-8; abundance: .; d_gene: TRBD1; CDR3aa: CASSYSGTGGGWETQYF; CDR3nt: TGTGCCAGCAGTTACTCAGGGACAGGGGGCGGGTGGGAGACCCAGTACTTC
j_gene: TRBJ2-2; v_gene: TRBV2; abundance: once; d_gene: TRBD2; CDR3aa: CASSSGSGRPGELFF; CDR3nt: TGTGCCAGCAGTAGCGGTAGCGGGAGACCCGGGGAGCTGTTTTTT
j_gene: TRBJ2-5; v_gene: TRBV29-1; abundance: few; d_gene: .; CDR3aa: CSVEESQETQYF; CDR3nt: TGCAGCGTTGAAGAGTCACAAGAGACCCAGTACTTC
j_gene: TRBJ2-3; v_gene: TRBV29-1; abundance: .; d_gene: .; CDR3aa: CSVLGTEAITQYF; CDR3nt: TGCAGCGTTTTGGGGACTGAGGCGATAACGCAGTATTTT